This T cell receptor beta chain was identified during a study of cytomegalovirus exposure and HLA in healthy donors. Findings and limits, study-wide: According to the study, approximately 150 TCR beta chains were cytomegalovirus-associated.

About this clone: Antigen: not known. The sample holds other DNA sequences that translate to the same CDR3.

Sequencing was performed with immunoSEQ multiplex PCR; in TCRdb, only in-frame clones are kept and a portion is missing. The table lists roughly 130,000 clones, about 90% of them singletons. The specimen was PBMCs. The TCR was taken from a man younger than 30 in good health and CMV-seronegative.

CDR3 DNA: TGTGCCAGCAGTCCCCCCGGGACAGGGAACACTGAAGCTTTCTTT. Protein product: CASSPPGTGNTEAFF. The chain employs TRBV6-1 and TRBJ1-1, with TRBD1 identical over 8 bases. CDR1 and CDR2 from the germline V gene are MNHNS and SASEGT. The CDR3 runs 15 residues. With 5 bases clipped from V and 1 base from J, the junction kept 6 bases outside the gene matches.